This T cell receptor beta chain emerged from a study of identical twins. Unique molecular identifiers were present on cDNA, and template switching added a universal primer site. TCRdb re-called the 5' RACE reads with MiXCR, one entry per CDR3 protein. The profile covers fewer than 550,000 distinct CDR3 sequences, with about 16% appearing a single time and 0.44% taken by the ten largest. V lost 1 base to trimming and J lost 7 bases; unmatched junction nucleotides: 5. Per the germline V gene, CDR1 is SGHVS and CDR2 is FNYEAQ. This CDR3 has 15 residues. The data also belong to a second study, concerning yellow fever vaccine responses in identical twins.

V gene TRBV7-6 combines with J gene TRBJ2-1; the match to TRBD2 covers 9 bases. The sequencing input was CD4+ T cells sorted from blood. This TCR was recovered from a woman aged 18-29 years in good health. CDR3 nucleotides: TGTGCCAGCAGCTTAGTACTAGCGGGTACGAATGAGCAGTTCTTC. This gives the protein CASSLVLAGTNEQFF.